These 28 T cell receptor beta chains were all obtained from the same sample, sequenced in a study of blood T cells in healthy people across ages. Alongside a J-beta primer mix, a sample-barcoded 5' primer served in a second PCR lasting roughly 7 to 11 cycles. TCRdb recomputed calls from the 5' RACE reads with MiXCR, one row per CDR3 protein. The repertoire holds approximately 1,700,000 distinct CDR3 sequences, with around 40% as singletons. Sample: blood. These receptors all come from a human donor in good health.

The chain has TRBV7-2 and TRBJ2-1, with TRBD1 identical over 10 bases. The CDR3 totals 14 residues. Germline values: CDR1 SGHTA, CDR2 FQGNSA. V lost 5 bases, J lost 9 bases, and 7 bases stayed unmatched. CDR3 in amino acids: CASSQGQGVSEQFF. In nucleotides, the CDR3 is TGTGCCAGCAGCCAAGGACAGGGGGTTAGTGAGCAGTTCTTC.

The rearrangement links TRBV6-6 to TRBJ1-5, with a possible D match to TRBD1 (5 bases). The CDR3 runs 14 residues. V dropped 7 bases and J dropped 6 bases, with 16 bases sitting between them. Germline V gene sequence: CDR1 MNHNY, CDR2 SVGAGI (reference sequence). CDR3 sequence: CASNQRTMGQPQHF. The CDR3 DNA reads as TGTGCCAGCAACCAGAGGACAATGGGTCAGCCCCAGCATTTT.

J is TRBJ1-2 and V is TRBV29-1, with no clear D. The V gene lost 2 bases and the J gene lost 8 bases, with 3 bases spanning the gap. Germline lookup yields CDR1 SQVTM and CDR2 ANQGSEA. The CDR3 covers 9 residues. CDR3 protein: CSVEWGYTF. The DNA of the CDR3 is TGCAGCGTTGAATGGGGCTACACCTTC.

This chain joins TRBV3-1 and TRBJ2-1; D unresolved. Germline V CDR1 and CDR2: LGHDT, YNNKEL (reference sequence). The germline V and J ends were trimmed by 2 bases and 4 bases, with 9 bases remaining between them. The CDR3 covers 14 residues. CDR3 DNA: TGTGCCAGCAGCCAAAGACTTTTATACAATGAGCAGTTCTTC. Protein sequence: CASSQRLLYNEQFF.

This clonotype occurred a few times. J is TRBJ1-6 and V is TRBV6-5, with TRBD1 matching over 7 bases. Germline V gene sequence: CDR1 MNHEY, CDR2 SVGAGI. The CDR3 covers 14 residues. The J segment lost 14 bases and the V segment lost 6 bases, leaving 13 bases of the junction unmatched. The CDR3 DNA follows: TGTGCCAGCAGACCAGGACAGGAGCGAAAGGCCCTCCACTTT. It is translated as CASRPGQERKALHF.

V usage is TRBV6-6 and J usage is TRBJ2-5; 9 bases match TRBD2. The CDR3 loop spans 14 amino acids. The V gene end was trimmed by 6 bases and the J gene end by 2 bases; junction bases not matched to a gene: 4. The germline gives CDR1 MNHNY, CDR2 SVGAGI (reference sequence). The CDR3 sequence: CASRTSGHQETQYF. The DNA of the CDR3 is TGTGCCAGCAGGACTAGCGGACATCAAGAGACCCAGTACTTC.

This clonotype occurred a few times. V is TRBV7-8 and J is TRBJ1-4; possibly TRBD1 for D (6 bases). The CDR3 spans 14 residues. CDR1 is SGHVS and CDR2 is FQNEAQ in the germline V gene. The germline V and J ends were trimmed by 2 bases and 8 bases, with 12 bases remaining between them. CDR3 sequence: CASSLSRGGEKLFF. CDR3 sequence (DNA): TGTGCCAGCAGCTTAAGCAGGGGAGGCGAAAAACTGTTTTTT.

The chain combines TRBV6-1 with TRBJ2-1, with 8 bases matching TRBD2. Trimming at V came to 2 bases and at J to 8 bases, leaving 11 bases not matched to a gene. Germline assignment: CDR1 MNHNS and CDR2 SASEGT. There are 16 residues in the CDR3. The CDR3 here is CASSEMSGGPGYEQFF. The DNA for the CDR3 is TGTGCCAGCAGTGAAATGTCGGGAGGGCCGGGCTATGAGCAGTTCTTC.

This clonotype has only one observation. J is TRBJ1-6 and V is TRBV6-5, with a tentative D call TRBD1 (5 bases). Between the trimmed V and J ends, which lost 5 bases and 1 base, there was a span of 12 bases. CDR1 and CDR2 (germline): MNHEY, SVGAGI. The CDR3 totals 16 residues. DNA for the CDR3: TGTGCCAGCAGTCGGAGGGGACGGTCCTATAATTCACCCCTCCACTTT. Amino acids: CASSRRGRSYNSPLHF.

The V and J genes are TRBV11-1 and TRBJ2-1; TRBD2 matches 13 bases. Germline CDR1 is SGHAT and CDR2 is FQDESV (reference sequence). V lost 0 bases to trimming and J lost 0 bases; unmatched junction nucleotides: 5. The CDR3 is 19 residues long. The CDR3 is CASSLAGLAGNPSYNEQFF. DNA of the CDR3: TGTGCCAGCAGCTTAGCGGGACTAGCGGGGAACCCCTCCTACAATGAGCAGTTCTTC.

V and J are TRBV5-1 and TRBJ2-5; a possible D gene is TRBD2 (5 bases). Germline values: CDR1 SGHRS, CDR2 YFSETQ. The CDR3 covers 16 residues. V gave up 2 bases and J gave up 1 base, with 15 bases separating them. The CDR3 spells CASSFAGGLGQETQYF. CDR3 in DNA: TGCGCCAGCAGCTTCGCAGGAGGTTTAGGCCAAGAGACCCAGTACTTC.

Remarks on this clonotype: Being one base from a much bigger clone, this may be a read error. The CDR3 sequence: CANSPSGPTYEQYF. The DNA of the CDR3 is TGTGCCAACAGCCCTAGCGGTCCTACCTACGAGCAGTACTTC. The chain joins TRBV7-2 to TRBJ2-5, with 7 bases fitting TRBD2. Gene TRBJ2-7 matches the end of the DNA better, so the J call may be wrong. The germline V gene has CDR1 SGHTA and CDR2 FQGNSA. CDR3 length: 14 residues.

This clonotype occurred a few times. The chain couples TRBV4-1 to TRBJ2-1; D not resolved. The CDR3 length is 16 residues. Trimming shortened V by 7 bases and J by 4 bases, and 20 bases separated the two germline ends. Germline assignment: CDR1 MGHRA and CDR2 YSYEKL. The CDR3, as DNA: TGCGCCAGCACCCACTCGGTGGGCCATTCTTACAATGAGCAGTTCTTC. Translation: CASTHSVGHSYNEQFF.

This clonotype showed up just a few times. The chain uses TRBV7-2 and TRBJ2-3, with unresolved D. Germline CDR1 is SGHTA and CDR2 is FQGNSA. The germline V and J ends were trimmed by 3 bases and 5 bases, with 18 bases remaining between them. The CDR3 covers 16 residues. The CDR3 DNA is TGTGCCAGCAGCTTGGCCCCCCCCACGCCTTTAGATACGCAGTATTTT. This codes for CASSLAPPTPLDTQYF.

This clonotype has just a few counts. CDR3 bases: TGTGCCAGCAGTGAGACAGGGGCGTTTGGTCAGCCCCAGCATTTT. This sequence encodes CASSETGAFGQPQHF. This sequence joins TRBV6-2 or TRBV6-3 and TRBJ1-5; 8 nucleotides match TRBD1. CDR3 length: 15 residues. CDR1 and CDR2 from the germline V gene are MNHEY and SVGEGT. The trim removed 5 bases at V and 6 bases at J, leaving 9 bases unmatched.

The chain has TRBV7-2 and TRBJ2-7; D is ambiguous. Between the trimmed V and J ends, which lost 1 base and 4 bases, there was a span of 8 bases. CDR3 length: 13 residues. Per the germline V gene, CDR1 is SGHTA and CDR2 is FQGNSA. The CDR3 loop is CASSLEVGYEQYF. As DNA, the CDR3 is TGTGCCAGCAGCTTAGAGGTCGGGTACGAGCAGTACTTC.

This clonotype was seen a handful of times. The genes are TRBV12-3 or TRBV12-4 and TRBJ2-5, with TRBD2 identical over 16 bases. The V segment lost 3 bases and the J segment 5 bases; nucleotides outside the gene matches: 12. The CDR3 spans 19 residues. The DNA for the CDR3 is TGTGCCAGCAGTTTCGACCTGGGACTAGCGGGGGGGCCGGAGGAGACCCAGTACTTC. It encodes CASSFDLGLAGGPEETQYF.

To note about this clonotype: One junction end does not reproduce the germline sequence, and a read error may be involved. V is TRBV6-5 and J is TRBJ2-3, with D unresolved. Germline values: CDR1 MNHEY, CDR2 SVGAGI. The CDR3 sequence is 13 residues long. This CDR3 reads CAGSYLGLDTQYF. Here the CDR3 DNA reads TGTGCCGGCAGTTATCTGGGTTTGGATACGCAGTATTTT.

This clonotype was counted only a few times. The chain uses TRBV9 and TRBJ1-2; D perhaps matches TRBD1 (5 bases). This CDR3 contains 16 residues. Germline V gene lookup returns CDR1 SGDLS and CDR2 YYNGEE. The V end was cut by 3 bases, the J end by 0 bases, with 15 bases between. The CDR3 loop reads CASSATYRTTNYGYTF. Here the CDR3 DNA reads TGTGCCAGCAGCGCCACTTACAGGACTACTAACTATGGCTACACCTTC.

The chain couples TRBV12-3 or TRBV12-4 to TRBJ1-2; 7 bases match TRBD1. V was clipped by 6 bases and J by 2 bases; unmatched bases: 9. The CDR3 consists of 15 residues. The CDR3 region is CASSPTGALNYGYTF. Here the CDR3 DNA reads TGTGCCAGCAGCCCAACAGGGGCACTCAACTATGGCTACACCTTC.

The table lists this clonotype with a few counts. This chain connects TRBV4-1 to TRBJ2-5; possibly TRBD2 for D (5 bases). The J call may be in error: the DNA end matches TRBJ2-7 better. CDR1 MGHRA and CDR2 YSYEKL come from the germline V gene. The CDR3 covers 18 residues. The CDR3 region has the DNA TGCGCCAGCAGCCAAGGGGGTTCGCTTTCGGGCGGGTACTACGAGCAGTACTTC. It specifies CASSQGGSLSGGYYEQYF.

The chain employs TRBV25-1 and TRBJ2-2; unclear D gene. Germline CDR1 MGHDK, CDR2 SYGVNS. The CDR3 is 15 amino acids. The V and J ends lost 3 bases and 7 bases respectively, with 15 bases between them. The CDR3: CASSDPGSSHGELFF. CDR3 bases: TGTGCCAGCAGTGATCCGGGCTCCAGCCACGGGGAGCTGTTTTTT.

This chain uses TRBV11-1 with TRBJ2-5; 11 bases align to TRBD2. The length of the CDR3 is 15 residues. J was trimmed by 5 bases and V by 4 bases; bases with no gene match: 6. The germline CDR1 and CDR2 sequences are SGHAT and FQDESV (reference sequence). CDR3 nucleotide sequence: TGTGCCAGCAGCTCAACTAGCGGGGGAGACGAGACCCAGTACTTC. The encoded protein is CASSSTSGGDETQYF.

The chain has TRBV9 and TRBJ2-7, with TRBD1 matching 8 bases. The germline gives CDR1 SGDLS, CDR2 YYNGEE. J gave up 6 bases and V 0 bases, and 2 bases lay outside the gene matches. The CDR3 consists of 13 residues. The CDR3 bases are TGTGCCAGCAGCGTAGCGACAGGGGCCGAGCAGTACTTC. Protein product: CASSVATGAEQYF.

The J gene is TRBJ2-1, the V gene TRBV3-1, with 8 positions matching TRBD1. Germline lookup yields CDR1 LGHDT and CDR2 YNNKEL (reference sequence). The CDR3 totals 14 residues. With 1 base clipped from V and 8 bases from J, the junction kept 4 bases outside the gene matches. The CDR3 loop is CASSQGQGIDEQFF. Here the CDR3 DNA reads TGTGCCAGCAGCCAAGGACAGGGGATTGATGAGCAGTTCTTC.

V is TRBV24-1 and J is TRBJ2-5; 7 nucleotides line up with TRBD1. Germline lookup yields CDR1 KGHDR and CDR2 SFDVKD. There are 14 residues in the CDR3. Trimming removed 5 bases from V and 3 bases from J; junction bases left unmatched: 5. DNA for the CDR3: TGTGCCACCAGTGCAAGGGGGCTGGAAGAGACCCAGTACTTC. As protein: CATSARGLEETQYF.

The chain has TRBV6-5 and TRBJ1-1; D uncertain. In germline, CDR1 is MNHEY, CDR2 SVGAGI. The V and J ends lost 3 bases and 3 bases respectively, with 14 bases between them. The CDR3 loop spans 15 amino acids. This chain's CDR3 is CASSYNNLGDTEAFF. The DNA for the CDR3 is TGTGCCAGCAGTTATAACAACCTCGGGGACACTGAAGCTTTCTTT.

The chain carries TRBV13 and TRBJ2-7, with no clear D. This CDR3 comprises 17 residues. Germline CDR1 and CDR2: PRHDT and FYEKMQ (reference sequence). V lost 2 bases, J lost 1 base, and 18 bases lay in between. The CDR3 bases are TGTGCCAGCAGCTTAAATCCAAACCAAGTGAAGTCCTACGAGCAGTACTTC. Translated: CASSLNPNQVKSYEQYF.